A selection of T cell receptor beta chains follows, all from one sample in a study of tumor-infiltrating lymphocytes in glioblastoma multiforme. One entry per CDR3 protein, called by TCRdb with MiXCR from the multiplex PCR reads. Among about 32,000 distinct CDR3 sequences listed, roughly three fifths were seen once. Specimen: brain tumor tissue. The receptors shown here come from a male donor with glioblastoma. The conserved cysteine and the conserved F or W are not part of the CDR3 here. Each record gives: V gene, D gene, CDR3 length, CDR3 protein. The D gene is left open where the match is weak.

TRBV6-1	.	12	ASSERTGTDTQY
TRBV29-1	TRBD2	12	SVGLAGGMDGQY
TRBV11-2	.	12	ASSLGGAQSPLH
TRBV2	.	12	ATQQAFRTDTQY
TRBV20-1	.	16	SARDHETIRRSSYEQY
TRBV29-1	.	12	SARSTGTNSPLH
TRBV6-2/TRBV6-3	.	16	ASTTGHGSFSGANVLT
TRBV10-3	.	11	AISGGYNYGYT
TRBV11-2	.	11	ASSSGPGDTIY
TRBV6-5	TRBD2	11	ASSSLAGNEQF
TRBV29-1	TRBD2	14	TIRSSGREGTGELF
TRBV4-1	.	15	ASSHASMESNTGELF
TRBV20-1	.	11	SARDRTVNGYA
TRBV2	.	14	ASSERTGQLRETQY
TRBV4-1	TRBD1	15	ASSQEGQGYGTNVLT
TRBV6-5	.	15	ASRTDRQYRAYNEQF
TRBV11-2	.	13	ASSQPGAGDEKLF
TRBV4-1	.	11	ASSQDFYNEQF
TRBV4-1	.	12	ASSQDPGNTEAF
TRBV11-3	.	9	ASSSQLGTF
TRBV20-1	TRBD2	14	SASGSGGPSQETQY
TRBV10-3	.	11	AVSAGGNYKQY
TRBV5-1	TRBD2	16	ASSLTGLAGVRADTQY
TRBV11-1	.	13	ASSLAGGAEAEQF
TRBV10-3	.	12	AISDEDAGYEQC
TRBV12-5	.	13	ASGLAKTTNEKLF
TRBV20-1	TRBD2	13	SARDSASGSWELF
TRBV29-1	.	11	RVEFPEQKTQY
TRBV12-3/TRBV12-4	.	12	ARSFSSSNTEAF
TRBV11-2	.	13	ASSLDPTRSYEQY
TRBV29-1	.	11	SAHAITGNEQF
TRBV5-6	TRBD1	13	ASSPDTGTDNEQF
TRBV6-6	.	10	ASNYWEETQY
TRBV11-2	.	11	ASSAEAEDEQF
TRBV5-4	TRBD1	12	ACSLGQGAHEQF
TRBV5-6	.	13	ASSLVAGGPWKQF
TRBV6-1	TRBD2	15	ASSEEGASGVRNEQF
TRBV10-1	TRBD2	15	ASIPGLAGGRQETQY
TRBV6-5	TRBD2	14	ASSSPGTSGRRKQF
TRBV7-9	.	13	ASILISAAYNEQF
TRBV20-1	TRBD1	15	NARVGKGGAQNSPLH
TRBV20-1	.	12	NASRDSIIVELF
TRBV11-2	.	14	ASSLGLAGFQEAQY
TRBV20-1	TRBD2	11	SAAGGDYYGQF
TRBV11-2	.	14	ASSPLWGGIYNEQF
TRBV5-1	.	13	ASSLPSSSYNEQF
TRBV3-1	.	11	ASSRRSSYEQY